Listed below are T cell receptor beta chains from one sample, sequenced in a study of metastatic and nonmetastatic thyroid tumors. With MiXCR, TCRdb called clones anew from the PCR reads. The sample has 9,000 to 13,000 clones; about 25% are singletons. Sequencing was performed on tumor tissue. Receptors originate from a female donor with papillary thyroid cancer or a benign thyroid nodule (not recorded which). Some clones in this sample may be carry-over from other donors' samples. The CDR3 runs from the conserved cysteine through the conserved F or W. D genes are given only for firm matches. Expanded clones are given a class, and other clones once, few, many or no size at all.

J | size | D | V | DNA | CDR3
TRBJ2-7 | . | . | TRBV6-5 | TGTGCCAGCAGTTATAGTCTTTACTACGAGCAGTACTTC | CASSYSLYYEQYF
TRBJ2-1 | . | . | TRBV11-2 | TGTGCCAGCAGTGAAGCTGTTTCTGGGCTAGGGGATGAGCAGTTCTTC | CASSEAVSGLGDEQFF
TRBJ1-2 | . | . | TRBV7-9 | TGTGCCAGCAGCTTGGTGCCCTCTAACTATGGCTACACCTTC | CASSLVPSNYGYTF
TRBJ2-5 | . | . | TRBV5-1 | TGCGCCAGCAGCTTGGATGGTAGGACCCAGTACTTC | CASSLDGRTQYF
TRBJ2-1 | many | . | TRBV4-1 | TGCGCCAGCAGCCATGCAGCTTACAATGAGCAGTTCTTC | CASSHAAYNEQFF
TRBJ2-7 | . | TRBD1 | TRBV27 | TGTGCCAGCAGGGGACAGGTCCGCTACGAGCAGTACTTC | CASRGQVRYEQYF
TRBJ1-4 | . | . | TRBV20-1 | TGCAGTGCTTCGCCCCCGGCTAATGAAAAACTGTTTTTT | CSASPPANEKLFF
TRBJ2-7 | . | . | TRBV5-1 | TGCGCCAGCTCGTCGACGGCCGGCTACGAGCAGTACTTC | CASSSTAGYEQYF
TRBJ2-5 | few | TRBD1 | TRBV24-1 | TGTGCCACCAGTGATGACCTGCCGGGACAGAAAGAGACCCAGTACTTC | CATSDDLPGQKETQYF
TRBJ1-1 | . | . | TRBV30 | TGTGCCTGGAGTCACCCGGGGGGGGCGTGGAACACTGAAGCTTTCTTT | CAWSHPGGAWNTEAFF
TRBJ2-1 | few | TRBD1 | TRBV12-3/TRBV12-4 | TGTGCCAGCAGTTTTTTCGGTGGGACAGGGGAAAATGAGCAGTTCTTC | CASSFFGGTGENEQFF
TRBJ1-2 | . | TRBD1 | TRBV6-2/TRBV6-3 | TGTGCCAGCAGTTACAACCAGGGGGCGCGGGATGGCTACACCTTC | CASSYNQGARDGYTF
TRBJ2-2 | few | . | TRBV6-1 | TGTGCCAGCAGTGGGGACATCTTCACCGGGGAGCTGTTTTTT | CASSGDIFTGELFF
TRBJ2-7 | few | . | TRBV12-3/TRBV12-4 | TGTGCCAGCAGTTTGAGAGGCGAGCAGTACTTC | CASSLRGEQYF
TRBJ2-1 | medium-sized | TRBD1 | TRBV5-1 | TGCGCCAGCGGGCGGGGGACAGGGTTGGGACTCGGTTCCTACAATGAGCAGTTCTTC | CASGRGTGLGLGSYNEQFF
TRBJ2-3 | . | . | TRBV27 | TGTGCCAGCAGTTTAAGGCGGGGGCAGGGTACGCAGTATTTT | CASSLRRGQGTQYF
TRBJ2-5 | medium-sized | TRBD2 | TRBV5-1 | TGCGCCAGCAGCTTGGGGGGACTAGCGGGAGGAAGAGAGACCCAGTACTTC | CASSLGGLAGGRETQYF
TRBJ2-3 | . | TRBD2 | TRBV7-3 | TGTGCCAGCAGCTTCGGACTAGCGGGAGGTGCAGATACGCAGTATTTT | CASSFGLAGGADTQYF
TRBJ2-1 | . | TRBD1 | TRBV9 | TGTGCCAGCAGCCCCTGGACAGGGAGGACCTACAATGAGCAGTTCTTC | CASSPWTGRTYNEQFF
TRBJ2-7 | few | TRBD2 | TRBV6-1 | TGTGCCAGCAGAAGAGCTAGCGGGATACTCGAGCAGTACTTC | CASRRASGILEQYF
TRBJ2-1 | medium-sized | TRBD2 | TRBV20-1 | TGCAGTGCTAGAGATTTCCGAACGACTAGCGGGAGTGGTAATGAGCAGTTCTTC | CSARDFRTTSGSGNEQFF
TRBJ1-1 | many | . | TRBV5-5 | TGTGCCAGCAGCTTGGGAGGGTATGACACTGAAGCTTTCTTT | CASSLGGYDTEAFF
TRBJ1-3 | . | . | TRBV28 | TGTGCCAGCACGGGGGTCTCTGGAAACACCATATATTTT | CASTGVSGNTIYF
TRBJ2-7 | medium-sized | TRBD1 | TRBV28 | TGTGCCAGCAAGGGGGCGTACGAGCAGTACTTC | CASKGAYEQYF
TRBJ2-1 | . | TRBD2 | TRBV11-2 | TGTGCCAGCAGCCGATTCCGGGCCCGCGGGAGTGAGCAGTTCTTC | CASSRFRARGSEQFF
TRBJ1-5 | few | . | TRBV28 | TGTGCCAGCAGCCCCAGGGAGTACTATAGCAATCAGCCCCAGCATTTT | CASSPREYYSNQPQHF
TRBJ2-6 | few | . | TRBV6-6 | TGTGCCAGCAGTCGGACTTCCTCAAGCTCTGGGGCCAACGTCCTGACTTTC | CASSRTSSSSGANVLTF
TRBJ2-7 | . | . | TRBV30 | TGTGCCTGGAAGGTTAAGGGCTCCTACGAGCAGTACTTC | CAWKVKGSYEQYF
TRBJ1-1 | many | . | TRBV20-1 | TGCAGTGCTAGTCAGCCGCCAGATAGAGCTTTCTTT | CSASQPPDRAFF